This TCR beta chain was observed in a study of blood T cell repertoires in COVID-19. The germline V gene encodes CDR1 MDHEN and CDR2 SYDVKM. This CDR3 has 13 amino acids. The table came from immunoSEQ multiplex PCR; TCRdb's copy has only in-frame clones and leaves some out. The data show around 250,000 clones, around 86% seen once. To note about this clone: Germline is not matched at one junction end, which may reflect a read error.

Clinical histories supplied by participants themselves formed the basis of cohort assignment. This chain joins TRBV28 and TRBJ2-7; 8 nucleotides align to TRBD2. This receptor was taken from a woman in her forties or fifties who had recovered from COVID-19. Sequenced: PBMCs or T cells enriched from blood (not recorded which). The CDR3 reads CASTPGGYYKQYF. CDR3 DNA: TGTGCCAGCACCCCGGGGGGGTACTACAAGCAGTACTTC.